What follows are 9 T cell receptor beta chains derived from one specimen sequenced in a study of regulatory T cells in long-lasting Graves disease. CDR3 regions were amplified by Arm-PCR using iRepertoire HTBI primers to build TCR beta libraries. Via MiXCR, TCRdb re-called the multiplex PCR reads, giving one row per CDR3 protein. The data show a few hundred thousand distinct CDR3 sequences, 15% to 20% seen once. This sample's time point: newly diagnosed GD, antithyroid drugs for less than 3 months. Extracted PBMC RNA gave rise to the TCR library. The data also belong to a second study, concerning T cells in Graves' hyperthyroidism and ophthalmopathy.

This material consisted of peripheral blood mononuclear cells (PBMCs), taken at new diagnosis, from a patient treated with antithyroid drugs. The receptor source for this set is a woman aged 18-29 years with Graves disease.

In the case of this clonotype: Given a much more abundant clone one base away, this may be a read error. The chain uses TRBV20-1 and TRBJ2-7, with 14 positions matching TRBD2. The CDR3 extends over 17 amino acids. J gave up 7 bases and V 6 bases, and 17 bases lay outside the gene matches. Germline assignment: CDR1 DFQATT and CDR2 SNEGSKA (reference sequence). For the CDR3, the DNA is TGCAGTGCCCCAGAGACTAGCGGGAGGGCCAGGGACAATGAGCAGTACTTC. The encoded protein is CSAPETSGRARDNEQYF.

J is TRBJ2-7 and V is TRBV6-2 or TRBV6-3; D uncertain. Germline V gene sequence: CDR1 MNHEY, CDR2 SVGEGT. Trimming took off 8 bases at V and 3 bases at J, with 14 bases between the two ends. The CDR3 is 13 residues long. The CDR3 region has the DNA TGTGCCAGCCGATCTGTAGGGCGCTACGAGCAGTACTTC. Residues: CASRSVGRYEQYF.

This CDR3 is CASSPAGPGTSSYNSPLHF. The CDR3 DNA sequence: TGTGCCAGCAGTCCGGCGGGGCCCGGGACGAGCTCCTATAATTCACCCCTCCACTTT. This chain connects TRBV6-2 or TRBV6-3 to TRBJ1-6; weak D call: TRBD1 (5 bases). This CDR3 has 19 residues. Germline-derived CDR1 and CDR2 are MNHEY and SVGEGT. V dropped 5 bases and J dropped 0 bases, with 20 bases sitting between them.

This clonotype was detected ten times or more. The rearrangement joins TRBV28 to TRBJ1-2; D possibly corresponds to TRBD1 (6 bases). V gave up 5 bases and J gave up 8 bases, with 21 bases separating them. The CDR3 loop spans 15 amino acids. CDR1 and CDR2 from the germline V gene are MDHEN and SYDVKM. CDR3 region: CASSLTRTEGEGYTF. In nucleotides, the CDR3 is TGTGCCAGCAGTCTCACCCGGACAGAAGGGGAGGGCTACACCTTC.

This clonotype was recorded many times. This chain links TRBV10-3 with TRBJ2-1; TRBD2 agrees at 10 bases. Germline V gene lookup returns CDR1 ENHRY and CDR2 SYGVKD. V lost 6 bases and J lost 3; bases outside the gene matches: 8. The CDR3 extends over 16 amino acids. DNA of the CDR3: TGTGCCATCAGCGAAAGGACTAGCGGCCTCTACAATGAGCAGTTCTTC. This gives the protein CAISERTSGLYNEQFF.

This clonotype was observed many times. V gene TRBV27 combines with J gene TRBJ1-5, with 8 bases lining up with TRBD1. V dropped 10 bases and J dropped 3; count of bases not matched to a gene: 8. Germline lookup yields CDR1 MNHEY and CDR2 SMNVEV (reference sequence). The CDR3 spans 14 residues. CDR3 region: CATKLDRDNQPQHF. In DNA form, the CDR3 reads TGTGCCACCAAACTGGACAGGGACAATCAGCCCCAGCATTTT.

There are many counts of this clonotype. The rearrangement uses TRBV7-2 and TRBJ2-7; 11 bases fit TRBD2. Germline CDR1 reads SGHTA; CDR2 reads FQGNSA. CDR3 length: 16 amino acids. V lost 2 bases and J lost 2; bases outside the gene matches: 5. The CDR3: CASSLLAGGSTYEQYF. The CDR3, as DNA: TGTGCCAGCAGCTTACTAGCGGGAGGATCCACCTACGAGCAGTACTTC.

This clonotype was observed a handful of times. The V and J genes are TRBV5-1 and TRBJ2-7; 7 bases fit TRBD1. J gave up 2 bases and V 0 bases, and 5 bases lay outside the gene matches. This CDR3 has 15 amino acids. The germline V gene has CDR1 SGHRS and CDR2 YFSETQ. CDR3 protein: CASSLGGQPPYEQYF. The CDR3 coding sequence is TGCGCCAGCAGCTTGGGGGGACAGCCTCCCTACGAGCAGTACTTC.

This clonotype was detected ten times or more. The chain combines TRBV28 with TRBJ1-5; 8 bases agree with TRBD1. V was pared by 6 bases and J by 2 bases, with 6 bases of the junction left unmatched. CDR1 and CDR2 (germline): MDHEN, SYDVKM. This CDR3 is 15 amino acids long. The DNA of the CDR3 is TGTGCCAGCAGGGAAACAGGGGGTCGCAATCAGCCCCAGCATTTT. Amino acid sequence: CASRETGGRNQPQHF.